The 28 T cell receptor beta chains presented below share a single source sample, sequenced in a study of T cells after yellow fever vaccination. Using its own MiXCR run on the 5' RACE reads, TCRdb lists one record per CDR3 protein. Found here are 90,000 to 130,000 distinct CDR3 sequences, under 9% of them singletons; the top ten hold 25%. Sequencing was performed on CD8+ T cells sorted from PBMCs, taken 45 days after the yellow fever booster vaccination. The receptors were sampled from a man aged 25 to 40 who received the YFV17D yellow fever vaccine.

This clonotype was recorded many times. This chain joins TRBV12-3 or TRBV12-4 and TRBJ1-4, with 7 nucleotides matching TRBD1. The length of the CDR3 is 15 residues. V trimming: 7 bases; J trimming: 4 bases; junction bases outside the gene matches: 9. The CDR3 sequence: CASIQLGQNNEKLFF. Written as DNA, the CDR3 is TGTGCCAGCATCCAACTGGGACAGAATAATGAAAAACTGTTTTTT.

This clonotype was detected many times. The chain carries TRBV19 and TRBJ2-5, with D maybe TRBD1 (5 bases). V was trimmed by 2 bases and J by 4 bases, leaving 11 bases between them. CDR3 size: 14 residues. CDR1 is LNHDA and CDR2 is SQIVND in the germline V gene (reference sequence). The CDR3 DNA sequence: TGTGCCAGTAGTATACTTCAGGGCGGAGAGACCCAGTACTTC. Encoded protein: CASSILQGGETQYF.

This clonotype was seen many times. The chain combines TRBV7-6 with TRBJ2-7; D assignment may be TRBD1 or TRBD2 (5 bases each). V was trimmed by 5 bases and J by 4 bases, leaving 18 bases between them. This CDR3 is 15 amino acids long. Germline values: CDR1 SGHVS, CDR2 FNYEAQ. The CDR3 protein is CASSPGPGRLYEQYF. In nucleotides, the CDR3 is TGTGCCAGCAGCCCCGGTCCGGGACGGTTATACGAGCAGTACTTC.

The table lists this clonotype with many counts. The DNA of the CDR3 is TGTGCCACCTCCTCGACAGATACGCAGTATTTT. This translates into CATSSTDTQYF. The rearrangement uses TRBV15 and TRBJ2-3, with unresolved D. CDR3 length: 11 residues. V was clipped by 8 bases and J by 3 bases, with 6 bases between them. Looked up from germline, CDR1 is LNHNV and CDR2 is YYDKDF (reference sequence).

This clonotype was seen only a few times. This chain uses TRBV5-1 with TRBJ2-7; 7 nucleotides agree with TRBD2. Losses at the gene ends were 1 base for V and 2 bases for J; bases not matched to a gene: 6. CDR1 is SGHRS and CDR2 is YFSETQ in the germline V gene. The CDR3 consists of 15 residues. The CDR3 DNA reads TGCGCCAGCAGCTTGTCGAGCGGGGCCCCCTACGAGCAGTACTTC. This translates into CASSLSSGAPYEQYF.

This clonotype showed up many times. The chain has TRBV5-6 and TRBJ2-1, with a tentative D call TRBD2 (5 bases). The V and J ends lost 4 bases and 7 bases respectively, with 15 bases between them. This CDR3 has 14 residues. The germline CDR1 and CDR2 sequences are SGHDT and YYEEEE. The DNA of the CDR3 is TGTGCCAGCAGCCCCGAGCAGAGGGAAAATGAGCAGTTCTTC. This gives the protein CASSPEQRENEQFF.

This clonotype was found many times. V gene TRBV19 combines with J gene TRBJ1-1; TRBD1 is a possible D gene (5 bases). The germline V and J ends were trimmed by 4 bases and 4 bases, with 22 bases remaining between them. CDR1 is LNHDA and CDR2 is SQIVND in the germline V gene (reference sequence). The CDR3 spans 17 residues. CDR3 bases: TGTGCCAGTAGTAGTTCAACCCAGGGTGTTACGACCACTGAAGCTTTCTTT. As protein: CASSSSTQGVTTTEAFF. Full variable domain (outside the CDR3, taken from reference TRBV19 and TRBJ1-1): DGGITQSPKYLFRKEGQNVTLSCEQNLNHDAMYWYRQDPGQGLRLIYYSQIVNDFQKGDIAEGYSVSREKKESFPLTVTSAQKNPTAFYLCASSSSTQGVTTTEAFFGQGTRLTVV.

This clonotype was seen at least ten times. CDR3 coding DNA: TGTGCCAGCAGCTCTACGGACAGAACCACCTACGAGCAGTACTTC. Translated: CASSSTDRTTYEQYF. The chain is built from TRBV7-9 and TRBJ2-7; tentative D call: TRBD1 (6 bases). Germline CDR1 is SEHNR and CDR2 is FQNEAQ (reference sequence). The CDR3 has 15 amino acids. V was cut by 4 bases and J by 2 bases, with 15 bases left in between.

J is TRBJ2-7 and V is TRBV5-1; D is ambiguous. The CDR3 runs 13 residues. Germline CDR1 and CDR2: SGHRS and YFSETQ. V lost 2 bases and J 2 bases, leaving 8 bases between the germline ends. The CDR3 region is CASSFQETYEQYF. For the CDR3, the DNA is TGCGCCAGCAGCTTCCAGGAAACCTACGAGCAGTACTTC.

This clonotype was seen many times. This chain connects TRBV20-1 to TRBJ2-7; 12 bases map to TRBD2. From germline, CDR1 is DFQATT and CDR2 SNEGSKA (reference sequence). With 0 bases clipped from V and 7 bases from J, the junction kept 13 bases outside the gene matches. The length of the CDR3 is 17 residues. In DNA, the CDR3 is TGCAGTGCTAGAGATCCAGGACTAGCGGGATCGAAATATGAGCAGTACTTC. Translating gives CSARDPGLAGSKYEQYF.

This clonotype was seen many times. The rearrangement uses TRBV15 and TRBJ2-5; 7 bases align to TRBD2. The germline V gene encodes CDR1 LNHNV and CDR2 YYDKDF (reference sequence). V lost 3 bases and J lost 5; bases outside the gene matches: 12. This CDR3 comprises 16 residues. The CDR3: CATSSTSALRLETQYF. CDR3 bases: TGTGCCACCAGCAGTACTAGCGCCCTAAGGTTGGAGACCCAGTACTTC.

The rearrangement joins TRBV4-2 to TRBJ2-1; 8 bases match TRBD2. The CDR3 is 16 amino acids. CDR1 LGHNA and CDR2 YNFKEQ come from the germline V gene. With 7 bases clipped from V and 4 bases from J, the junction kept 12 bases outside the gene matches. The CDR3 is CASTHREGYHYNEQFF. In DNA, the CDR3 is TGTGCCAGCACCCACCGGGAGGGCTACCATTACAATGAGCAGTTCTTC.

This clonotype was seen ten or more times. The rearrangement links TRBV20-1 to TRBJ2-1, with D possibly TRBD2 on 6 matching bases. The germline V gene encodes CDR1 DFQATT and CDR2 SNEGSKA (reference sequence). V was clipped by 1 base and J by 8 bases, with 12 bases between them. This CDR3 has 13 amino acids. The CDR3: CSARGGWEDEQFF. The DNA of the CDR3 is TGCAGTGCTAGAGGGGGGTGGGAGGATGAGCAGTTCTTC.

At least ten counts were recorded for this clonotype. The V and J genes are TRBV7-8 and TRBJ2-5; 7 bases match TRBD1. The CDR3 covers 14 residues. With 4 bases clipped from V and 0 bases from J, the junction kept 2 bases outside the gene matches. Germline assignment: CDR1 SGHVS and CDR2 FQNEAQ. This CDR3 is CASSSTGDQETQYF. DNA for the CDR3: TGTGCCAGCAGCTCCACAGGGGACCAAGAGACCCAGTACTTC.

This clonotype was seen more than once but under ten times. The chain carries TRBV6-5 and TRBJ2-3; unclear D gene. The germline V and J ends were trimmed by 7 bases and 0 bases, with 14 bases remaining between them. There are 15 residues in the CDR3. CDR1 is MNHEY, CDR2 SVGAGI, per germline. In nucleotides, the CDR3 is TGTGCCAGCAACCCTGTAATGGGGAGCACAGATACGCAGTATTTT. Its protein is CASNPVMGSTDTQYF.

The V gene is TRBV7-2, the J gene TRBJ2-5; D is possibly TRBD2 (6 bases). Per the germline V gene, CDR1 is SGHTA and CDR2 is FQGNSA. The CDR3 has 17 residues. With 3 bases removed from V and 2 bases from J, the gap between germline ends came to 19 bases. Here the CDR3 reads CASSFREAAWPQETQYF. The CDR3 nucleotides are TGTGCCAGCAGCTTTAGGGAGGCTGCGTGGCCGCAAGAGACCCAGTACTTC.

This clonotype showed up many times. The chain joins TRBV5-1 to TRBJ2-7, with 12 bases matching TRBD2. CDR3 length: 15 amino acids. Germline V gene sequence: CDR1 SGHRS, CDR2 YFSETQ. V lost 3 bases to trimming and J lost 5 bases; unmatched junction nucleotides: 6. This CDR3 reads CASSSLAGGPDEQYF. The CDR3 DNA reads TGCGCCAGCAGCTCCCTAGCGGGAGGGCCCGACGAGCAGTACTTC.

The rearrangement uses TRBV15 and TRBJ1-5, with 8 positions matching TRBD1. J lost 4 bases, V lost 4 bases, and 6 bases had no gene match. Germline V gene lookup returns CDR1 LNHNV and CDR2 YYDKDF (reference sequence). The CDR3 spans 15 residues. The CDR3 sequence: CATSTTTGANQPQHF. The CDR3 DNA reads TGTGCCACCAGCACAACGACAGGGGCTAATCAGCCCCAGCATTTT.

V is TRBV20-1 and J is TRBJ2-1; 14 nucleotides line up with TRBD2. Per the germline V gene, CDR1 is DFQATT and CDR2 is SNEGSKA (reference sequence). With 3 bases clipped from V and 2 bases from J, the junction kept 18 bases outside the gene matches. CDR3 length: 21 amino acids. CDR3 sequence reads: CSASAPGTSGSLVHPYNEQFF. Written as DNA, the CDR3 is TGCAGTGCTAGCGCCCCCGGGACTAGCGGGAGCCTAGTGCACCCCTACAATGAGCAGTTCTTC.

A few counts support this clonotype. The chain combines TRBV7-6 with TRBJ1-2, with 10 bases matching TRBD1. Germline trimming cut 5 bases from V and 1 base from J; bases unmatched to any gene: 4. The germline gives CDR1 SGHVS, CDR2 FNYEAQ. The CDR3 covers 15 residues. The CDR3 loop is CASSLGQGVNYGYTF. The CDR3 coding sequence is TGTGCCAGCAGCCTCGGACAGGGGGTTAACTATGGCTACACCTTC.

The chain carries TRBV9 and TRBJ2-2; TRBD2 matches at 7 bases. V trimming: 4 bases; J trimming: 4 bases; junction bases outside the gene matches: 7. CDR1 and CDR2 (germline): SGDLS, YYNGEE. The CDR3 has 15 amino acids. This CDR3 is CASSSGGYGTGELFF. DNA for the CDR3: TGTGCCAGCAGCTCCGGGGGGTACGGCACCGGGGAGCTGTTTTTT. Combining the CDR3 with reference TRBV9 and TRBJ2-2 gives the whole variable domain DSGVTQTPKHLITATGQRVTLRCSPRSGDLSVYWYQQSLDQGLQFLIQYYNGEERAKGNILERFSAQQFPDLHSELNLSSLELGDSALYFCASSSGGYGTGELFFGEGSRLTVL.

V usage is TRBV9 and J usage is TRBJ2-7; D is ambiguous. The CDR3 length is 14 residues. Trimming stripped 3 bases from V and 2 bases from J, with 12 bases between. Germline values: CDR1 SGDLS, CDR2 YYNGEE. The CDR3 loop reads CASSAPVSPYEQYF. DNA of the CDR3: TGTGCCAGCAGCGCCCCGGTGTCTCCCTACGAGCAGTACTTC.

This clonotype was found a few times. The CDR3 loop is CAWGSGTSLYNEQFF. DNA of the CDR3: TGTGCCTGGGGATCCGGGACTTCCTTATACAATGAGCAGTTCTTC. V gene TRBV30 combines with J gene TRBJ2-1; D is perhaps TRBD2 (6 bases). The CDR3 consists of 15 residues. The V and J ends lost 5 bases and 4 bases respectively, with 18 bases between them. CDR1 is GTSNPN and CDR2 is SVGIG in the germline V gene (reference sequence).

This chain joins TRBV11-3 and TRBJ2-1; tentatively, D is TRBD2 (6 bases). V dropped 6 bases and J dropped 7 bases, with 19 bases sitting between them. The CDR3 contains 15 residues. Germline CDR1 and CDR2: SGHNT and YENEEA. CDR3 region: CASSTRDSPGNEQFF. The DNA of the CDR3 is TGTGCCAGCAGTACGCGGGACTCACCGGGGAATGAGCAGTTCTTC.

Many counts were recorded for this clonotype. This CDR3 is CASSLGQDGETQYF. In DNA, the CDR3 is TGCGCCAGCAGCTTAGGACAGGACGGAGAGACCCAGTACTTC. V and J are TRBV5-1 and TRBJ2-5; 7 nucleotides align to TRBD1. This CDR3 is built from 14 residues. The V and J ends lost 2 bases and 4 bases, in that order; junction bases with no gene match: 5. Germline V lookup: CDR1 SGHRS, CDR2 YFSETQ.

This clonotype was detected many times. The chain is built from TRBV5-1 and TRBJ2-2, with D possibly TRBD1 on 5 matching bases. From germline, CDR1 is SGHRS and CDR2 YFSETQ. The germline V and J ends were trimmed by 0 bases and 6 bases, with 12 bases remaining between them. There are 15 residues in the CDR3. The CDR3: CASSLDRHNAGELFF. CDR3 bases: TGCGCCAGCAGCTTGGACAGGCACAATGCCGGGGAGCTGTTTTTT.

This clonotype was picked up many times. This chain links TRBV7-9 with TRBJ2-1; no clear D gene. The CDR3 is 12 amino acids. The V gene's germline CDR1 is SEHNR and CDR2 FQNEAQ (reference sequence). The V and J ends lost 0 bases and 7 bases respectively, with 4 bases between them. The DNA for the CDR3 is TGTGCCAGCAGCTTAGCCTCAAATGAGCAGTTCTTC. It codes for CASSLASNEQFF.

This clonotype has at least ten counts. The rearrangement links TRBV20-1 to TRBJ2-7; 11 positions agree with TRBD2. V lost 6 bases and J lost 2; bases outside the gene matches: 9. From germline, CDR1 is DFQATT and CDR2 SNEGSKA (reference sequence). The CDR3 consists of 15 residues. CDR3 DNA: TGCAGTGCCCCCGGGACTAGCGGTTCAACCTACGAGCAGTACTTC. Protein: CSAPGTSGSTYEQYF.